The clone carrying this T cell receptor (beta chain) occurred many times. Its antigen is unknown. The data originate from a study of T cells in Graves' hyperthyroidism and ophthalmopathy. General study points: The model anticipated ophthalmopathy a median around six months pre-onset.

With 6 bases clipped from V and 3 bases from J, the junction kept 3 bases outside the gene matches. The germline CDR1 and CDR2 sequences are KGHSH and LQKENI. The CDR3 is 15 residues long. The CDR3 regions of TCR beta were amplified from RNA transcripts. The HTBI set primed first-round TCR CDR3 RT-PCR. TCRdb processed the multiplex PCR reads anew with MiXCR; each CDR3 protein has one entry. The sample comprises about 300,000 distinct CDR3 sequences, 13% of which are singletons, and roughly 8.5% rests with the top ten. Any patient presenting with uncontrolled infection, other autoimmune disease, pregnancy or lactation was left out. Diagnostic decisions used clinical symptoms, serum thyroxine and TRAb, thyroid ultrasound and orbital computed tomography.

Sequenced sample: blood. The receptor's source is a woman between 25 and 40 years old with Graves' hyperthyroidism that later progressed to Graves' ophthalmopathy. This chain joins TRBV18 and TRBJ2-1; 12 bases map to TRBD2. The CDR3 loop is CASSKLAGGYNEQFF. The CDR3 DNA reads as TGTGCCAGCTCCAAACTAGCGGGAGGCTACAATGAGCAGTTCTTC.